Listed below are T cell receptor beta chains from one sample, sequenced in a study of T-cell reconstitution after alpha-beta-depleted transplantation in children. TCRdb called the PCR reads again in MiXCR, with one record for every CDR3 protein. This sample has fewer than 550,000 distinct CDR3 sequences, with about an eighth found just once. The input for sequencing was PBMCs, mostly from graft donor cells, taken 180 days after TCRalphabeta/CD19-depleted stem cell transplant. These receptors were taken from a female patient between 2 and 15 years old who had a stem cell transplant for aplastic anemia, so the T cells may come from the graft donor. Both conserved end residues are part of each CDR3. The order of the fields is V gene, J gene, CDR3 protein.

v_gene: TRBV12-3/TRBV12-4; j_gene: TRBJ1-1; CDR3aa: CASSSAGGGYTEAFF
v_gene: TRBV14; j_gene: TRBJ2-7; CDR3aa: CASSQGRTGPYEQYF
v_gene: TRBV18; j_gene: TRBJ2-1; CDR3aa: CASSPGAGVDYNEQFF
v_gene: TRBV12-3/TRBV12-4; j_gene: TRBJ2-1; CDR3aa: CASSLPPLAGGPYSDNEQFF
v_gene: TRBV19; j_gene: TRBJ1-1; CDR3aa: CASRDRNTEAFF
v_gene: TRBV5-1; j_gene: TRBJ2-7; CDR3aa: CASSSRAGDEQYF
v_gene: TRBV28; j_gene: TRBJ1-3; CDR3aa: CASSTLGQGAFANTIYF
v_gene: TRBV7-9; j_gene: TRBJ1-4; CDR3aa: CASGSLRGGGNEKLFF
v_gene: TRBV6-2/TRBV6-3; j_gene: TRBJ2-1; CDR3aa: CASSLGPTSGRNNEQFF
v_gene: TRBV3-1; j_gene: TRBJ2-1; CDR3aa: CASSQEALAGNEQFF
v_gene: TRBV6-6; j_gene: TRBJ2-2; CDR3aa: CASRISHTGELFF
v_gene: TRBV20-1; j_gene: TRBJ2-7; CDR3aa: CSASSPKDSYEQYF
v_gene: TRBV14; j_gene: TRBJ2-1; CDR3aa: CASSRSLKGTQQFF
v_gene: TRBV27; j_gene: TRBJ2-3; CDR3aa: CASSPLAPGVAGADTQYF
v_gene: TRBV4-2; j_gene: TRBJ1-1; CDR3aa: CASSPPGQIYGRDTEAFF
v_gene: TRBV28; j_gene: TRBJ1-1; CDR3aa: CASSLSKGEAFF
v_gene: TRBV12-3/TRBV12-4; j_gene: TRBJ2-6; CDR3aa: CAILQGAHNVLTF
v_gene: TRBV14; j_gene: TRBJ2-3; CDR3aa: CASSQAASGRSGQTDTQYF
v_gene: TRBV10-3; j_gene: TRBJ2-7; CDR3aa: CAISDSAGPLSYEQYF
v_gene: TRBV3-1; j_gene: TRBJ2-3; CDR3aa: CASSQMDSSISDTQYF
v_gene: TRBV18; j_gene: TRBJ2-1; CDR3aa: CASSPQSGRAKDEQFF
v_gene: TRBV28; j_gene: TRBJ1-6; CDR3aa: CASKWAFHNSPLHF
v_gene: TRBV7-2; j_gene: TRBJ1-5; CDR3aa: CASSFSQYNQPQHF
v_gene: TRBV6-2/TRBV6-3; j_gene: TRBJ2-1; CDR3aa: CASSYGSGSYNEQFF
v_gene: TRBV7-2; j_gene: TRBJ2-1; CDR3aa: CASSLTGRLAGGNEQFF
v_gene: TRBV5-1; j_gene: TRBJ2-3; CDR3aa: CASTPAGGSDTQYF
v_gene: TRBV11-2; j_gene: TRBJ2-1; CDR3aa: CASSLGPQGVEQFF
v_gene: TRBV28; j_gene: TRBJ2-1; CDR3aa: CASSLWRDSSYNEQFF
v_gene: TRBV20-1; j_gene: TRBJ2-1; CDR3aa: CSASVTSGRYNEQFF